This paragraph reports one T cell receptor beta chain. The antigen is not known. The data originate from a study of OX40 agonist ivuxolimab in advanced cancers. Overall study findings and caveats: Normalized T-cell clonal expansion was also low in some nonresponders.

The germline gives CDR1 SGDLS, CDR2 YYNGEE. The CDR3 is made up of 14 amino acids. Trimming stripped 0 bases from V and 5 bases from J, with 11 bases between. TCRdb keeps only in-frame clones here, not all; method: immunoSEQ multiplex PCR. The profile shows fewer than 60,000 clones, about 85% of them singletons. Sequenced material: CD4+ or CD8+ T cells sorted from blood, taken in a trial of the OX40 agonist ivuxolimab. This sequence was found in an adult with an advanced solid tumor such as melanoma, head and neck, liver or kidney cancer. The rearrangement joins TRBV9 to TRBJ2-5, with D unclear. The CDR3, as DNA: TGTGCCAGCAGCGTAGATCCAGGAGAGGAGACCCAGTACTTC. Protein product: CASSVDPGEETQYF.